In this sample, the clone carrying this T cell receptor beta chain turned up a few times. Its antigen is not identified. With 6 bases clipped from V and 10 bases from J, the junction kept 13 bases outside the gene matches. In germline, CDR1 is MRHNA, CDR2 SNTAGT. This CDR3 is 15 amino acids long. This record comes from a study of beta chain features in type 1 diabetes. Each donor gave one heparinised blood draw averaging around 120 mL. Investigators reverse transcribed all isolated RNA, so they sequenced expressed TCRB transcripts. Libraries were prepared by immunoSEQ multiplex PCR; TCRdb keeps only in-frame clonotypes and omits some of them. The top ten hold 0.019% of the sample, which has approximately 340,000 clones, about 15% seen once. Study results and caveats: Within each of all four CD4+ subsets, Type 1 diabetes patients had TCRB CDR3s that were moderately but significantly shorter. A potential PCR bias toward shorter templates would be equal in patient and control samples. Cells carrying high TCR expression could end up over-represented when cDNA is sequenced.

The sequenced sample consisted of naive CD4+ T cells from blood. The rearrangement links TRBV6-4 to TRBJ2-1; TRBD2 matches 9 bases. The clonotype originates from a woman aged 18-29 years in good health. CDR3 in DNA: TGTGCCAGCAGCCCGACTAGCGGTTTAACGAAGGAGCAGTTCTTC. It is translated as CASSPTSGLTKEQFF.